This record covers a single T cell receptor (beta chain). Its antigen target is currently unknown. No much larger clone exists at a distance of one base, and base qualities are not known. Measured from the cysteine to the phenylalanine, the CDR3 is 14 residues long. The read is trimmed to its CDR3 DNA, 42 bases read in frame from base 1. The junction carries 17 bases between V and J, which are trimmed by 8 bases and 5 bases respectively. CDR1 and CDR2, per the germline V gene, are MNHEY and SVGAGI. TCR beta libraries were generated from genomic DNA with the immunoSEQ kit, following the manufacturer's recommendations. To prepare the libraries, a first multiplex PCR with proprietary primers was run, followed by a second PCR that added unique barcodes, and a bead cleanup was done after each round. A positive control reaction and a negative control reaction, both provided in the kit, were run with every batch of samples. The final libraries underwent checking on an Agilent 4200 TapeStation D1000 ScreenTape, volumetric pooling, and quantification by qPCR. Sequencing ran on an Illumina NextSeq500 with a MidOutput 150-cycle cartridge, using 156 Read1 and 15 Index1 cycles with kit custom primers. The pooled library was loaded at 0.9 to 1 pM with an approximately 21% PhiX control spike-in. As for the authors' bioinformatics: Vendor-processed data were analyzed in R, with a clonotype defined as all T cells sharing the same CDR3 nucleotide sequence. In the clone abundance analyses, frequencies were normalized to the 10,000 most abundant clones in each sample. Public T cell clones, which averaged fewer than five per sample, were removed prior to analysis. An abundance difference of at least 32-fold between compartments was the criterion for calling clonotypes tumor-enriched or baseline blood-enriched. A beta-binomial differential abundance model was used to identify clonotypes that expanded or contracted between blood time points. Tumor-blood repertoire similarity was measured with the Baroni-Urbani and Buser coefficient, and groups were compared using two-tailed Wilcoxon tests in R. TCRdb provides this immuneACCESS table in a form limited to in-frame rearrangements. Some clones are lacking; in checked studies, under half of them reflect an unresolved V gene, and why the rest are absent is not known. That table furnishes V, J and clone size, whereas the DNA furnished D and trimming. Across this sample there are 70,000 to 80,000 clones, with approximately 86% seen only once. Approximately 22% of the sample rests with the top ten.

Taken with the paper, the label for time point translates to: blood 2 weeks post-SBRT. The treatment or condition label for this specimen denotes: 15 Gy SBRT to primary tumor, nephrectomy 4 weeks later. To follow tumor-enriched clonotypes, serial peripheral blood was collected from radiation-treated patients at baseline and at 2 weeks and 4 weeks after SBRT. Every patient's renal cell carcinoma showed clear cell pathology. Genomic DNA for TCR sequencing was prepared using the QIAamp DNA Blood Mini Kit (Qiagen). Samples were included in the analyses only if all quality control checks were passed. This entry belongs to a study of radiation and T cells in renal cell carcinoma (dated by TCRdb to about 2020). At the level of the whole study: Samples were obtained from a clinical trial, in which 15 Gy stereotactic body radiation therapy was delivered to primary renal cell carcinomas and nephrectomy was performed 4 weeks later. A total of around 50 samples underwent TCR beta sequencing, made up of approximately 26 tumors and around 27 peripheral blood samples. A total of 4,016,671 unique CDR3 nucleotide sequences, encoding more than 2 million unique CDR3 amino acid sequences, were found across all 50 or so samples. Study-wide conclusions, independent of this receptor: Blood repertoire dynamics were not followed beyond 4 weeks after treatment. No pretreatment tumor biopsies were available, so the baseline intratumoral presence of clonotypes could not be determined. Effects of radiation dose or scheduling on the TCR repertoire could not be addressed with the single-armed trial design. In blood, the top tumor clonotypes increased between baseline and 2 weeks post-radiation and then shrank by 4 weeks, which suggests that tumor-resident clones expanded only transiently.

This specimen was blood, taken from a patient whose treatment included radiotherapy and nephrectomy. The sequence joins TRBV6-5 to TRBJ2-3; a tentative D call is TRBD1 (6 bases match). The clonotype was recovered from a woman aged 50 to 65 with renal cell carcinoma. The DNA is TGTGCCAGCTCGCGAGGGGGTAGGGGAGATACGCAGTATTTT. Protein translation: CASSRGGRGDTQYF.